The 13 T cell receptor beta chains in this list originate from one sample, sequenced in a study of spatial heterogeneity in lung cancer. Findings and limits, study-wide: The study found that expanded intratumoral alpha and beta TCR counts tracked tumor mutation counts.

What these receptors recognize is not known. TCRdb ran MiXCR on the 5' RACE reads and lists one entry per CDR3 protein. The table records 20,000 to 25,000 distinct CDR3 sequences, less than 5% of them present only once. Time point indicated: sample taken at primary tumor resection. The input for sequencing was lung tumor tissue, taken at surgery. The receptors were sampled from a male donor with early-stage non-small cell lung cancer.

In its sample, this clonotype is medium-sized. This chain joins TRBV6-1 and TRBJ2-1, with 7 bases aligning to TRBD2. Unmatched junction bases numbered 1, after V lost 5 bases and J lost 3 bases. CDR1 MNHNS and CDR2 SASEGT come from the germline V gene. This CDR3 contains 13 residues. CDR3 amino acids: CASSRTSYNEQFF. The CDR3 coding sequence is TGTGCCAGCAGTAGGACTAGCTACAATGAGCAGTTCTTC.

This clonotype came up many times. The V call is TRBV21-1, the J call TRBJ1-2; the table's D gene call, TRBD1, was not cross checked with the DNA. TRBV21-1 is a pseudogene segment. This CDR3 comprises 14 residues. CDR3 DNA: TGTGCCAGCAGCGACCGGGACCCGACCTATGGCTACACCTTC. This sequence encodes CASSDRDPTYGYTF.

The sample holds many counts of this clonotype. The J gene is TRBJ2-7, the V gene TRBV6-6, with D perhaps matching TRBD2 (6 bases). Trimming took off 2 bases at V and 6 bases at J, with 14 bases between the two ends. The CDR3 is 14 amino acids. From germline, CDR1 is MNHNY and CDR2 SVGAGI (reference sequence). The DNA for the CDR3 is TGTGCCAGCAGTTACGAACTAGCTGTCCGCGAGCAGTACTTC. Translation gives CASSYELAVREQYF.

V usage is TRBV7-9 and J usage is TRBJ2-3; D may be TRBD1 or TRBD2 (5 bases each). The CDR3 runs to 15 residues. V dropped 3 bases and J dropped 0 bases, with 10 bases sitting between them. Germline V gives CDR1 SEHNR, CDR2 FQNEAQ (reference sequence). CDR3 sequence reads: CASSFYGASTDTQYF. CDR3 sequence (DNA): TGTGCCAGCAGCTTCTACGGGGCTAGCACAGATACGCAGTATTTT. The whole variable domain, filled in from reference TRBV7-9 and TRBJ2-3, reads DTGVSQNPRHKITKRGQNVTFRCDPISEHNRLYWYRQTLGQGPEFLTYFQNEAQLEKSRLLSDRFSAERPKGSFSTLEIQRTEQGDSAMYLCASSFYGASTDTQYFGPGTRLTVL.

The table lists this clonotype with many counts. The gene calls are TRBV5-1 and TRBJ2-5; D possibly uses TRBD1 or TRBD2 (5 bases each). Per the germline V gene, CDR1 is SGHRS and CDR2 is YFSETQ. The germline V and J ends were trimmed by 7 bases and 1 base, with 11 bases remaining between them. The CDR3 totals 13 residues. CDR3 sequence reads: CASSGASQETQYF. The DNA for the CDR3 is TGCGCCAGCTCCGGGGCATCCCAAGAGACCCAGTACTTC.

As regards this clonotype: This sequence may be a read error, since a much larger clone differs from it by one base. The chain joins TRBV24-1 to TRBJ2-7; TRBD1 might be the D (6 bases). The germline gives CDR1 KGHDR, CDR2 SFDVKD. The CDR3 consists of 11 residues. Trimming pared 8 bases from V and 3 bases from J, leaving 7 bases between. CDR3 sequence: CATNRDYEQYF. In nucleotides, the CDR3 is TGTGCCACCAACAGGGACTACGAGCAGTACTTC.

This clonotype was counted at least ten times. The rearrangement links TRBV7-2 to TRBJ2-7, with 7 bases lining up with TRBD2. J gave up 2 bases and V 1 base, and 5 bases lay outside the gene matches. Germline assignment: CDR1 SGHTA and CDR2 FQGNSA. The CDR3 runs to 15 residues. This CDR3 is CASSLGAGETYEQYF. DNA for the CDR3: TGTGCCAGCAGCTTAGGGGCGGGGGAAACCTACGAGCAGTACTTC.

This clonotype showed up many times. DNA of the CDR3: TGTGCCAGCAGCCCGGACGAAAGCTCCTACAATGAGCAGTTCTTC. The encoded protein is CASSPDESSYNEQFF. The chain employs TRBV4-2 and TRBJ2-1; D is ambiguous. Trimming pared 4 bases from V and 0 bases from J, leaving 10 bases between. The CDR3 runs to 15 residues. Germline values: CDR1 LGHNA, CDR2 YNFKEQ.

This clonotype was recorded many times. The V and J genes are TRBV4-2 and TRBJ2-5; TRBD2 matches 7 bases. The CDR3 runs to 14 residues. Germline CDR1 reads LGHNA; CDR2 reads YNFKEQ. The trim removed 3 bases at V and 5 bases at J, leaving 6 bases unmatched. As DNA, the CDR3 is TGTGCCAGCAGCCAGCGGGGGATCGTGGAGACCCAGTACTTC. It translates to CASSQRGIVETQYF.

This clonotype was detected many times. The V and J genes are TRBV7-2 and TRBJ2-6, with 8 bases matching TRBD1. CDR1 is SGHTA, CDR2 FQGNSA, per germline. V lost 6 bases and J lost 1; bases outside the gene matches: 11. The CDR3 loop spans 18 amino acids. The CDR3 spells CASRYPGQGLSGANVLTF. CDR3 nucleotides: TGTGCCAGCAGGTATCCCGGACAGGGTTTGTCTGGGGCCAACGTCCTGACTTTC.

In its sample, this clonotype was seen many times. CDR3 nucleotides: TGTGCCAGCAGTTACCTTACAGTGGCCACGCAGTATTTT. Translated: CASSYLTVATQYF. The J gene is TRBJ2-3, the V gene TRBV6-6; D remains unclear. The V and J ends lost 2 bases and 9 bases respectively, with 12 bases between them. From germline, CDR1 is MNHNY and CDR2 SVGAGI (reference sequence). The CDR3 runs 13 residues.

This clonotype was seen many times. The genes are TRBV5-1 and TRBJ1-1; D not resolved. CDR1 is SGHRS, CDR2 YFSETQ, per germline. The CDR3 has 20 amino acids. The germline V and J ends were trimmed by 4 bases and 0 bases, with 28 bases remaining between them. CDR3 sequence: CASSPKSPLEQFVMNTEAFF. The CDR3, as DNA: TGCGCCAGCAGCCCTAAATCCCCCCTCGAGCAGTTCGTTATGAACACTGAAGCTTTCTTT. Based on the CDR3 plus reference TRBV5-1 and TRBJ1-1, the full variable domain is KAGVTQTPRYLIKTRGQQVTLSCSPISGHRSVSWYQQTPGQGLQFLFEYFSETQRNKGNFPGRFSGRQFSNSRSEMNVSTLELGDSALYLCASSPKSPLEQFVMNTEAFFGQGTRLTVV.

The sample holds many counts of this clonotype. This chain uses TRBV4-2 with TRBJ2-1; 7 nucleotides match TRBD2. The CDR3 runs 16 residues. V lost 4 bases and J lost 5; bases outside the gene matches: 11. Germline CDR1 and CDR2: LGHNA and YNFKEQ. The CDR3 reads CASSRASGGGNNEQFF. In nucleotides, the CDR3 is TGTGCCAGCAGCCGAGCAAGTGGCGGGGGTAACAATGAGCAGTTCTTC.